This T cell receptor (beta chain) stems from a study of T cells of healthy individuals. In germline, CDR1 is MNHEY, CDR2 SMNVEV (reference sequence). Trimming took off 3 bases at V and 6 bases at J, with 11 bases between the two ends. The CDR3 contains 13 residues. MiXCR was run by TCRdb on the 5' RACE reads, yielding one entry per CDR3 protein. The sample shows some 100,000 distinct CDR3 sequences, approximately 15% of them seen only once. The receptor was isolated from a human donor in good health. The V call is TRBV27, the J call TRBJ1-2; D is unresolved. The DNA for the CDR3 is TGTGCCAGCAGTTTCGGTGGAAGTGATGGCTACACCTTC. Translating gives CASSFGGSDGYTF.